Below are 7 T cell receptor beta chains sequenced from a single sample in a study of T cell changes during pregnancy in multiple sclerosis. Only in-frame clones appear in the TCRdb table, and some are missing; sequencing was by immunoSEQ multiplex PCR. The sample includes 70,000 to 95,000 clones, approximately 93% of them seen just once. The sample was peripheral blood, taken in the second trimester of pregnancy. The receptors come from a female donor with multiple sclerosis, enrolled in a pregnancy study.

This clone was seen only once. The V call is TRBV10-1, the J call TRBJ2-3; unclear D gene. V was cut by 3 bases and J by 5 bases, with 9 bases left in between. The CDR3 spans 13 residues. Per the germline V gene, CDR1 is WNHNN and CDR2 is SYGVQD (reference sequence). DNA for the CDR3: TGCGCCAGCAGTGATTCGTCGGGAGATACGCAGTATTTT. It specifies CASSDSSGDTQYF.

The CDR3 DNA sequence: TGCGCCAGCAGCCAAGTTGGAGGGTTGGACACTGAAGCTTTCTTT. Translation: CASSQVGGLDTEAFF. V and J are TRBV4-1 and TRBJ1-1, with no clear D. The CDR3 runs to 15 residues. Between the trimmed V and J ends, which lost 1 base and 3 bases, there was a span of 12 bases. The germline V gene has CDR1 MGHRA and CDR2 YSYEKL.

The chain uses TRBV10-3 and TRBJ2-2; 8 positions agree with TRBD1. The CDR3 covers 16 residues. J was trimmed by 1 base and V by 8 bases; bases with no gene match: 9. CDR1 is ENHRY, CDR2 SYGVKD, per germline. In DNA, the CDR3 is TGTGCCATCCGACGCCCAGGGGGCCAGAACACCGGGGAGCTGTTTTTT. This gives the protein CAIRRPGGQNTGELFF.

The chain has TRBV29-1 and TRBJ1-2, with 10 nucleotides matching TRBD1. V was pared by 6 bases and J by 2 bases, with 6 bases of the junction left unmatched. Germline assignment: CDR1 SQVTM and CDR2 ANQGSEA. This CDR3 contains 14 residues. The CDR3 here is CSVEGTGVNYGYTF. For the CDR3, the DNA is TGCAGCGTCGAGGGGACAGGGGTCAACTATGGCTACACCTTC.

CDR3 sequence: CSVVLAGSYNEQFF. CDR3 DNA sequence: TGCAGCGTGGTACTAGCGGGCTCCTACAATGAGCAGTTCTTC. The chain is built from TRBV29-1 and TRBJ2-1, with 9 bases lining up with TRBD2. In germline, CDR1 is SQVTM, CDR2 ANQGSEA. This CDR3 is built from 14 residues. V trimming: 6 bases; J trimming: 0 bases; junction bases outside the gene matches: 3.

The V and J genes are TRBV2 and TRBJ1-2; D is uncertain. V lost 3 bases and J 2 bases, leaving 13 bases between the germline ends. The CDR3 has 15 residues. The V gene's germline CDR1 is SNHLY and CDR2 FYNNEI. CDR3 sequence: CASSEVGQVNYGYTF. CDR3 nucleotide sequence: TGTGCCAGCAGTGAGGTTGGCCAGGTGAACTATGGCTACACCTTC.

The chain combines TRBV4-2 with TRBJ2-7; the D gene is possibly TRBD1 (6 bases). The CDR3 contains 14 residues. The V gene's germline CDR1 is LGHNA and CDR2 YNFKEQ. The germline V and J ends were trimmed by 2 bases and 0 bases, with 8 bases remaining between them. DNA for the CDR3: TGTGCCAGCAGCCAAATGGACAGCTCCTACGAGCAGTACTTC. Its translation is CASSQMDSSYEQYF.